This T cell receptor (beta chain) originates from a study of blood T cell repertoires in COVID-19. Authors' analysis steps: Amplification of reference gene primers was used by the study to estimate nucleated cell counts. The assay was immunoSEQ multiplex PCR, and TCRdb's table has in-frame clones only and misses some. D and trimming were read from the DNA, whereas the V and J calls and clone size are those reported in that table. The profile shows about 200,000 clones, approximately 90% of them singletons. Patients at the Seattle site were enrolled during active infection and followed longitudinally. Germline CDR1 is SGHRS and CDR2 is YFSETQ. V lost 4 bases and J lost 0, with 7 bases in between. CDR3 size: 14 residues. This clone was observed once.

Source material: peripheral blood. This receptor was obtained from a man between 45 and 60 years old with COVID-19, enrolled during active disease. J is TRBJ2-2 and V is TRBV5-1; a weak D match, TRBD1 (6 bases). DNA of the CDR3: TGCGCCAGCAGCAGGGGGACGAACACCGGGGAGCTGTTTTTT. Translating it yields CASSRGTNTGELFF.